This is a list of T cell receptor beta chains from one sample in a study of cytomegalovirus exposure and HLA in healthy donors. Only in-frame clones appear in the TCRdb table, and some are missing; sequencing was by immunoSEQ multiplex PCR. This sample's table has 100,000 to 150,000 clones. Material for sequencing was PBMCs. These receptor sequences come from a woman between 40 and 50 years old in good health and CMV-seronegative. Each CDR3 is given with its conserved first and last residue. Each record gives: D gene, J gene, V gene, CDR3 DNA, CDR3 protein. A D gene is named only where the DNA matches it firmly.

>TRBD1|TRBJ1-2|TRBV7-9
TGTGCCAGCAGCCTTGACAGGGCAGATGGCTACACCTTC
CASSLDRADGYTF
>NA|TRBJ1-5|TRBV28
TGTGCCAGCATCGAAACAGGATCTCAGCCCCAGCATTTT
CASIETGSQPQHF
>NA|TRBJ1-4|TRBV21-1
TGTGCCAGCAGCACTTTCTCAGACAGGGGATTCGAAAAACTGTTTTTT
CASSTFSDRGFEKLFF
>TRBD1|TRBJ1-5|TRBV25-1
TGTGCCAGCAGTGAACATGGGACAGGGGGCCAGCCCCAGCATTTT
CASSEHGTGGQPQHF
>NA|TRBJ1-2|TRBV2
TGTGCCAGCGGAGACTCGCCTAACTATGGCTACACCTTC
CASGDSPNYGYTF
>TRBD1|TRBJ1-1|TRBV5-6
TGTGCCAGCAGCTTGGAGACAGGGCGGAACACTGAAGCTTTCTTT
CASSLETGRNTEAFF
>TRBD1|TRBJ1-1|TRBV7-6
TGTGCCAGCAGTCTAGACAGGGGATCTGAAGCTTTCTTT
CASSLDRGSEAFF
>NA|TRBJ1-2|TRBV10-2
TGCGCCAGCAGTGAAGGGAGGTCGTTCGTTGGGGGCTACACCTTC
CASSEGRSFVGGYTF
>NA|TRBJ2-6|TRBV27
TGTGCCAGCAGTTCGCGTTGGGGGGCCAACGTCCTGACTTTC
CASSSRWGANVLTF
>TRBD1|TRBJ1-1|TRBV7-2
TGTGCCAGCAGCTTAGTAACAGGGGCCAACACTGAAGCTTTCTTT
CASSLVTGANTEAFF
>NA|TRBJ1-3|TRBV18
TGTGCCAGCTCACCAGGGGGCGTCATATATTTT
CASSPGGVIYF
>TRBD2|TRBJ2-6|TRBV7-6
TGTGCCAGCAGCTTAGGGGGAGGGAATAGTGCTGGGGCCAACGTCCTGACTTTC
CASSLGGGNSAGANVLTF
>NA|TRBJ2-3|TRBV7-2
TGTGCCAGCAGCTATCAGGGTAACACAGATACGCAGTATTTT
CASSYQGNTDTQYF
>NA|TRBJ2-6|TRBV2
TGTGCCAGCAGCCCCTCCCTCTCAGGGGCTGGGGCCAACGTCCTGACTTTC
CASSPSLSGAGANVLTF
>NA|TRBJ1-1|TRBV19
TGTGCCAGTAGTACGGGACTGATTGGGACTGAAGCTTTCTTT
CASSTGLIGTEAFF
>NA|TRBJ1-1|TRBV11-2
TGTGCCAGCAGCTTGAGGGAGGGGCGGACTGAAGCTTTCTTT
CASSLREGRTEAFF
>NA|TRBJ1-6|TRBV7-9
TGTGCCAGCAGCTTAGGGGCAGTAGGGGATTCACCCCTCCACTTT
CASSLGAVGDSPLHF
>TRBD1|TRBJ1-6|TRBV28
TGTGCCAGCAGGACGGGACAGGTGTATAATTCACCCCTCCACTTT
CASRTGQVYNSPLHF
>TRBD1|TRBJ2-3|TRBV7-2
TGTGCCAGCAGCTTATTCAGGGGGCCAGATACGCAGTATTTT
CASSLFRGPDTQYF
>NA|TRBJ1-1|TRBV5-1
TGCGCCAGCAGCTCCAGAGGATTGAACACTGAAGCTTTCTTT
CASSSRGLNTEAFF
>NA|TRBJ1-5|TRBV27
TGTGCCAGCAGTCCCATGGGGAGTGGCAATCAGCCCCAGCATTTT
CASSPMGSGNQPQHF
>NA|TRBJ1-4|TRBV5-5
TGTGCCAGCAGCCCTGGACTCAATGAAAAACTGTTTTTT
CASSPGLNEKLFF
>TRBD1|TRBJ2-2|TRBV10-3
TGTGCCATCAGGGGACAGGCTCTGATATCCGGGGAGCTGTTTTTT
CAIRGQALISGELFF
>TRBD1|TRBJ1-3|TRBV15
TGTGCCACCAGCAGGACAGGGGCCGGAAACACCATATATTTT
CATSRTGAGNTIYF
>TRBD1|TRBJ2-1|TRBV5-5
TGTGCCAGCAGCTCAACAGGGGATGGGTTGGATGAGCAGTTCTTC
CASSSTGDGLDEQFF
>NA|TRBJ2-2|TRBV7-3
TGTGCCAGCAGCTTAGGTCTCCCACGGACCGGGGAGCTGTTTTTT
CASSLGLPRTGELFF
>NA|TRBJ1-2|TRBV19
TGTGCCAGTAGTGTTCTGAGGGCCTATGGCTACACCTTC
CASSVLRAYGYTF
>NA|TRBJ1-5|TRBV19
TGTGCCAGTAGTACCCCGACGGGAAATCAGCCCCAGCATTTT
CASSTPTGNQPQHF
>NA|TRBJ2-5|TRBV7-7
TGTGCTAGCAGCTTAGCAGATCACCCAGAGGCCCAGTACTTC
CASSLADHPEAQYF
>TRBD1|TRBJ1-1|TRBV5-1
TGCGCCAGCAGCTTGGATACAGGGGGAGGAACTGAAGCTTTCTTT
CASSLDTGGGTEAFF
>NA|TRBJ1-2|TRBV28
TGTGCCAGCCAGAGGACTGGCCCGTATGGCTACACCTTC
CASQRTGPYGYTF
>TRBD1|TRBJ2-2|TRBV7-3
TGTGCCAGCAGGCCGCAGGGGGCTGGCGGGGAGCTGTTTTTT
CASRPQGAGGELFF
>NA|TRBJ2-3|TRBV18
TGTGCCAGCTCACCGATACCGGGACACCACGCTAGCACAGATACGCAGTATTTT
CASSPIPGHHASTDTQYF
>NA|TRBJ2-7|TRBV28
TGTGCCAGCAGTTTCGGGGGCGAGCAGTACTTC
CASSFGGEQYF
>TRBD2|TRBJ2-2|TRBV7-7
TGTGCTAGCAGCTCCGGCGGGGGGACCGGGGAGCTGTTTTTT
CASSSGGGTGELFF